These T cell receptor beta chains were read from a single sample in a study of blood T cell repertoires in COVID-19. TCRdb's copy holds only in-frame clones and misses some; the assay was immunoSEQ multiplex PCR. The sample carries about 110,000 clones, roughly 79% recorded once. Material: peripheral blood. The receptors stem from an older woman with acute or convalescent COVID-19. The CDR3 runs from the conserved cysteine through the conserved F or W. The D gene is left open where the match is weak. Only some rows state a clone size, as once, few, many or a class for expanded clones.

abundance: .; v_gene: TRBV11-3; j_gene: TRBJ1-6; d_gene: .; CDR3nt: TGTGCCAGCAGCTTGGAGGGGAGTTCACCCCTCCACTTT; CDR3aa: CASSLEGSSPLHF
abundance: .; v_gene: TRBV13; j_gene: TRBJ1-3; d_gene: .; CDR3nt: TGTGCCAGCAGCTTAACACGGGGGTTCTCTGGAAACACCATATATTTT; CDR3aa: CASSLTRGFSGNTIYF
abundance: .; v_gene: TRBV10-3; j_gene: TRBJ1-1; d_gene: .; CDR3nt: TGTGCCATCACCGACAGACCTCCGAACACTGAAGCTTTCTTT; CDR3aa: CAITDRPPNTEAFF
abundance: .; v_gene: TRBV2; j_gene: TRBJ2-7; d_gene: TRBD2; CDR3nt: TGTGCCAGCAATGGGGAGGGCTCCCACGAGCAGTACTTC; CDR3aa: CASNGEGSHEQYF
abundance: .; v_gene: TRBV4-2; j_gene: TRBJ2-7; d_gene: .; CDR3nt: TGTGCCAGCAGCCAAGGACTTTACTACGAGCAGTACTTC; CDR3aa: CASSQGLYYEQYF
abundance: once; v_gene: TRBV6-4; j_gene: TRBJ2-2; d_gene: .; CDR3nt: TGTGCCAACCTGGTTGAGGCTGAGATCACCGGGGAGCTGTTTTTT; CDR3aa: CANLVEAEITGELFF
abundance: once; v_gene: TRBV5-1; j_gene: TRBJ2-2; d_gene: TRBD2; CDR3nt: TGCGCCAGCAGCCCTGGACTAGCGGGCCCCGTCGGGGAGCTGTTTTTT; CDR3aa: CASSPGLAGPVGELFF
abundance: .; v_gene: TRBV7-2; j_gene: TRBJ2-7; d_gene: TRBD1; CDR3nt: TGTGCCAGCAGCTTAGGGAGGACAGGGCATGCTTCCTACGAGCAGTACTTC; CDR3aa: CASSLGRTGHASYEQYF
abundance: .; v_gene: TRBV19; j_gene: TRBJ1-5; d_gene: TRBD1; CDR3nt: TGTGCCAGTAGGGTCACAGGGGGCGCGAGCAATCAGCCCCAGCATTTT; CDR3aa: CASRVTGGASNQPQHF
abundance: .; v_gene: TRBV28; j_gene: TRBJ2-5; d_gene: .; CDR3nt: TGTGCCAGCAGTCCCTGGGCCAGTGCTCAAGAGACCCAGTACTTC; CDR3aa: CASSPWASAQETQYF
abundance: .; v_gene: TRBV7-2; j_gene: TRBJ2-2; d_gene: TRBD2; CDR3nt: TGTGCCAGCAGCTTACAAGGACTAGCCTCCTCACCCGGGGAGCTGTTTTTT; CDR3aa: CASSLQGLASSPGELFF
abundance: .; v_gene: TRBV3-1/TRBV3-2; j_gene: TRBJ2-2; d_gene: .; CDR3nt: TGTGCCAGCAGCCAAGATGAGGGCACCGGGGAGCTGTTTTTT; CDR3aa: CASSQDEGTGELFF
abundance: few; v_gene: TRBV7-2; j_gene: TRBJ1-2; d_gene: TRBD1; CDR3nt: TGTGCCAGCAGCCCGCGACAGGGGATGGGAGCTAACTATGGCTACACCTTC; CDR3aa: CASSPRQGMGANYGYTF
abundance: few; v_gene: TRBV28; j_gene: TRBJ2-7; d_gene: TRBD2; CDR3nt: TGTGCCAGCAACCCCGGTAGCGGGTACTCCTACGAGCAGTACTTC; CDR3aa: CASNPGSGYSYEQYF
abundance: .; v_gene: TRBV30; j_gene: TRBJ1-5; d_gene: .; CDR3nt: TGTGCCTGGAGTGTGCAGGGTTGGTCCCAGCATTTT; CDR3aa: CAWSVQGWSQHF
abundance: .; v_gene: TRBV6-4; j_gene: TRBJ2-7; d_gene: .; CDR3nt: TGTGCCAGCAGGCCGGGGGGCAGATTCGAGCAGTACTTC; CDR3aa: CASRPGGRFEQYF
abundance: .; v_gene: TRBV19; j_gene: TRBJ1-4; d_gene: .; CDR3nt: TGTGCCAGTAGTCCATGGACAGCAACTAATGAAAAACTGTTTTTT; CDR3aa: CASSPWTATNEKLFF
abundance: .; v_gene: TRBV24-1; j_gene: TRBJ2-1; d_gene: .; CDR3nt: TGTGCCACCACCAGGGACAATGAGCAGTTCTTC; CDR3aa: CATTRDNEQFF
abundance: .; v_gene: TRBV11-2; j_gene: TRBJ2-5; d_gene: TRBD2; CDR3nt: TGTGCCAGCAGCTTACTAGCGGGGAGGGAGACCCAGTACTTC; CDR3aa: CASSLLAGRETQYF
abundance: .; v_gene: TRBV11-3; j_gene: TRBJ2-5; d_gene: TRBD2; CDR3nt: TGTGCCGATGCTAGCGGGGGTCTCCGAGAGACCCAGTACTTC; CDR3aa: CADASGGLRETQYF
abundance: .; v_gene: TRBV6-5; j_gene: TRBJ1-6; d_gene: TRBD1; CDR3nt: TGTGCCAGCACCTCTCGGACAGGGCATAATTCACCCCTCCACTTT; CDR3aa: CASTSRTGHNSPLHF
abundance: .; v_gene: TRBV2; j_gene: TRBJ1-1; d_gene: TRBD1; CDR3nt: TGTGCCAGCAGCGGACAGGTAAACACTGAAGCTTTCTTT; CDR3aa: CASSGQVNTEAFF
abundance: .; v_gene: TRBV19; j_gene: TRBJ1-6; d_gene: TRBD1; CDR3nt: TGTGCCAGTAGTACCGGACAGGAAGGGGCCATATATAATTCACCCCTCCACTTT; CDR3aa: CASSTGQEGAIYNSPLHF
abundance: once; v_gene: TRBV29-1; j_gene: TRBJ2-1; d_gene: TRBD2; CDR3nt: TGCAGCGTTGGGGGACTAGCGGGAGTTGTCTACAATGAGCAGTTCTTC; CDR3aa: CSVGGLAGVVYNEQFF
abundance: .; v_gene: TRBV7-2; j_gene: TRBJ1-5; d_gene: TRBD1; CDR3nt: TGTGCCAGCAGCTTAAGTACAGGGGGCAATCAGCCCCAGCATTTT; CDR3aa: CASSLSTGGNQPQHF
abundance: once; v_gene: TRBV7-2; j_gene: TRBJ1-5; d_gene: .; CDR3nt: TGTGCCAGCAGCCCAATGGGGCCTCTCGCCTCCCATTTT; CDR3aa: CASSPMGPLASHF
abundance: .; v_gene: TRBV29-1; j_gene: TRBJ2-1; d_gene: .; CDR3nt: TGCAGCGTTGAAGGGAGCTCCTACAATGAGCAGTTCTTC; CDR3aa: CSVEGSSYNEQFF
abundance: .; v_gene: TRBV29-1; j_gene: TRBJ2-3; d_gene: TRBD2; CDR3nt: TGCAGCGTCAGCGGGGGGGGCACAGATACGCAGTATTTT; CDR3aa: CSVSGGGTDTQYF
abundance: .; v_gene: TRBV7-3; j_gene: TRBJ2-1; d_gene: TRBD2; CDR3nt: TGTGCCAGCAGCAAGACTAGCGGGGGCTCCTACAATGAGCAGTTCTTC; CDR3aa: CASSKTSGGSYNEQFF
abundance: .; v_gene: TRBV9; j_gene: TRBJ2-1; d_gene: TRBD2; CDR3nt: TGTGCCAGCAGCGTAAAACTAGCGCAACCCTACAATGAGCAGTTCTTC; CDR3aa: CASSVKLAQPYNEQFF
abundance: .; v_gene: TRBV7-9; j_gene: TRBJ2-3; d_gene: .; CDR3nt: TGTGCCAGCAGCTTAGATCTTATCGGGGACTTGGATACGCAGTATTTT; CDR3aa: CASSLDLIGDLDTQYF
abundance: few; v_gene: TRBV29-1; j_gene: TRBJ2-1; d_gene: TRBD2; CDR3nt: TGCAGCGTTGGGGCTAGCGGGATTGGGAATGAGCAGTTCTTC; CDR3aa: CSVGASGIGNEQFF
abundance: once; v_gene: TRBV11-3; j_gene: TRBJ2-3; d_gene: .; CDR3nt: TGTGCCAGCAGTCCCCCCGGGGGTACGCAGTATTTT; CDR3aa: CASSPPGGTQYF
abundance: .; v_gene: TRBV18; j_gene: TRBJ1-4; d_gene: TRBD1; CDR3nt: TGTGCCAGCTCACCAGGAGGGGGCGCCCAGGAAAAACTGTTTTTT; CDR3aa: CASSPGGGAQEKLFF
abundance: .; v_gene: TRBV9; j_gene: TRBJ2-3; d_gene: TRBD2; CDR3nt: TGTGCCAGCAGCGTCGGACTAGCGGGAGGGGTAGATACGCAGTATTTT; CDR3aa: CASSVGLAGGVDTQYF
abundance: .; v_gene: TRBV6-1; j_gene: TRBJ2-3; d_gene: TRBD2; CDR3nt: TGTGCCAGCAGTGCTAAGGATACTAGCGGAGGGGATACGCAGTATTTT; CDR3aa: CASSAKDTSGGDTQYF
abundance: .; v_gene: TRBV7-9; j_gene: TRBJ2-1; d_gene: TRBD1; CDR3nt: TGTGCCAGCAGTCAGACAGGGGGGTCCTACAATGAGCAGTTCTTC; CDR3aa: CASSQTGGSYNEQFF
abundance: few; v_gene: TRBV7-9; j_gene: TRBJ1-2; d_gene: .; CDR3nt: TGTGCCAGCAGCTTAGATTTACAGGACGGCTACACCTTC; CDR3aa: CASSLDLQDGYTF
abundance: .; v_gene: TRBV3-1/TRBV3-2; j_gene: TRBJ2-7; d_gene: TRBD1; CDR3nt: TGTGCCAGCAGCCAAGGGGGGACAGGGGGCTACGAGCAGTACTTC; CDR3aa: CASSQGGTGGYEQYF
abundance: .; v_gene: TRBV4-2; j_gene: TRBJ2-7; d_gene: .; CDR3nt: TGTGCCAGCAGCCGAACAGTGAGCTCCTACGAGCAGTACTTC; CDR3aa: CASSRTVSSYEQYF
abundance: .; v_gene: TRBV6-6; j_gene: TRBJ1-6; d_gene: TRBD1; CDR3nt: TGTGCCAGCAGTCGACAGGGGGCCACCCCCTATAATTCACCCCTCCACTTT; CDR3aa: CASSRQGATPYNSPLHF
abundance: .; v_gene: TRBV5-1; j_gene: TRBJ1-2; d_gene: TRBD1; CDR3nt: TGCGCCAGCAGCCCCGGACAGGGCTATGGCTACACCTTC; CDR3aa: CASSPGQGYGYTF
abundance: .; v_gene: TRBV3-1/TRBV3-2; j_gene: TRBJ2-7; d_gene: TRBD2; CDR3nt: TGTGCCAGCAGACAAGCGCTATCGGGGGGGGAGCAGTACTTC; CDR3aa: CASRQALSGGEQYF
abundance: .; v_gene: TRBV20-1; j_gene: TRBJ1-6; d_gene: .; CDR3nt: TGCAGTGCTAGTCGGGGGGCCGGTTCACCCCTCCACTTT; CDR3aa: CSASRGAGSPLHF